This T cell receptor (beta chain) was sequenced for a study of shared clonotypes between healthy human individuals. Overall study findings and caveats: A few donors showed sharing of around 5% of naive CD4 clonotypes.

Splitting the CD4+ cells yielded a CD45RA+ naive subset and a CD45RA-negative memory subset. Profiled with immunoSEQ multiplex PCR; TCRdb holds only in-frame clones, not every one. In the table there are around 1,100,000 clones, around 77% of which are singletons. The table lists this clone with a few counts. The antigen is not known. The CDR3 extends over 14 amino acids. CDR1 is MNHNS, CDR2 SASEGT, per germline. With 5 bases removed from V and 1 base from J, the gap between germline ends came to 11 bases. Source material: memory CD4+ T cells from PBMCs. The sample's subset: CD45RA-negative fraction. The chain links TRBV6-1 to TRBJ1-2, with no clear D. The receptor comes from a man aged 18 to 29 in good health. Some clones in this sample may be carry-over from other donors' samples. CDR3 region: CASSPSLLNYGYTF. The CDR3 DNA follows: TGTGCCAGCAGTCCTTCACTGCTTAACTATGGCTACACCTTC.